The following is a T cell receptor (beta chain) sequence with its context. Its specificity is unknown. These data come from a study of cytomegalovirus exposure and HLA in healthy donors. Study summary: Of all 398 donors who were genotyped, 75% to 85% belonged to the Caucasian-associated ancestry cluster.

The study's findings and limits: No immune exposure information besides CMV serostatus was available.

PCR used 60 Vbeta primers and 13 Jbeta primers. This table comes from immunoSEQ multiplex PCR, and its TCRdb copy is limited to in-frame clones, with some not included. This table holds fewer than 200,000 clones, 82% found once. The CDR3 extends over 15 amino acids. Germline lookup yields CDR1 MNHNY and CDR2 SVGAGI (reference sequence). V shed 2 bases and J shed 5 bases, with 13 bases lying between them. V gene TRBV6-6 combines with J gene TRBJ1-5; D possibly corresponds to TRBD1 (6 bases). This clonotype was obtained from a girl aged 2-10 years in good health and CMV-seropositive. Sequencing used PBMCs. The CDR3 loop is CASSYEGGFDQPQHF. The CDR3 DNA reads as TGTGCCAGCAGTTACGAGGGGGGGTTCGATCAGCCCCAGCATTTT.